These T cell receptor beta chains were read from a single sample in a study of blood T cell repertoires in COVID-19. Sequenced by immunoSEQ multiplex PCR; TCRdb stores in-frame clones only, minus some. In the table there are under 250,000 clones, around 90% of which are singletons. Sequencing input: peripheral blood. The receptors were gathered from a man between 60 and 75 years old with COVID-19, enrolled during active disease. Each CDR3 is given with its conserved first and last residue. Each record gives: clone size, D gene, J gene, V gene, CDR3 protein, CDR3 DNA. D genes are given only for firm matches. Clone size is given for some rows only: seen once, a few or many times, or a class if the clone is expanded.

>once|.|TRBJ1-1|TRBV18
CASSPDGLNTEAFF
TGTGCCAGCTCACCAGACGGACTTAACACTGAAGCTTTCTTT
>.|.|TRBJ2-1|TRBV6-5
CASSSSFNEQFF
TGTGCCAGCAGTTCTAGCTTCAATGAGCAGTTCTTC
>.|TRBD1|TRBJ1-4|TRBV19
CASSEGQGKEKLFF
TGTGCCAGTTCTGAGGGACAGGGGAAGGAAAAACTGTTTTTT
>few|.|TRBJ2-1|TRBV4-3
CASSLLQEGEQFF
TGCGCCAGCAGCCTACTCCAGGAGGGTGAGCAGTTCTTC
>.|.|TRBJ1-1|TRBV3-1/TRBV3-2
CASSVRESSTEAFF
TGTGCCAGCAGCGTCCGGGAATCGAGCACTGAAGCTTTCTTT
>.|.|TRBJ2-5|TRBV6-5
CASTRQQETQYF
TGTGCCAGCACGCGACAGCAAGAGACCCAGTACTTC
>once|.|TRBJ1-1|TRBV6-5
CASSNRRGNTEAFF
TGTGCCAGCAGTAACCGACGGGGGAACACTGAAGCTTTCTTT
>.|.|TRBJ1-1|TRBV19
CASSITKGVNTEAFF
TGTGCCAGTAGTATAACAAAGGGGGTTAACACTGAAGCTTTCTTT
>once|TRBD2|TRBJ2-1|TRBV10-3
CAISPLAEEQFF
TGTGCCATCAGCCCGCTAGCGGAAGAGCAGTTCTTC
>.|.|TRBJ1-5|TRBV5-1
CASSLDDGYNQPQHF
TGCGCCAGCAGCTTGGACGACGGGTACAATCAGCCCCAGCATTTT
>.|.|TRBJ2-1|TRBV12-3/TRBV12-4
CASSLSGEDEQFF
TGTGCCAGCAGTTTATCCGGGGAAGACGAGCAGTTCTTC
>.|.|TRBJ2-1|TRBV7-3
CASSQQGPYNEQFF
TGTGCCAGCAGCCAGCAGGGGCCCTACAATGAGCAGTTCTTC
>.|.|TRBJ1-1|TRBV19
CATRTGGNTEAFF
TGTGCCACCCGGACCGGAGGGAACACTGAAGCTTTCTTT
>.|TRBD1|TRBJ2-5|TRBV5-1
CASSVMGTVQETQYF
TGCGCCAGCAGCGTCATGGGGACAGTCCAAGAGACCCAGTACTTC
>.|TRBD1|TRBJ2-7|TRBV28
CASSSPGQGGYEQYF
TGTGCCAGCAGTTCCCCTGGACAGGGAGGCTACGAGCAGTACTTC
>.|.|TRBJ2-1|TRBV6-2/TRBV6-3
CASSYSNNEQFF
TGTGCCAGCAGTTACTCCAACAATGAGCAGTTCTTC
>.|.|TRBJ1-1|TRBV10-3
CAISESANTEAFF
TGTGCCATCAGTGAGTCGGCGAACACTGAAGCTTTCTTT
>.|TRBD1|TRBJ1-2|TRBV5-1
CASTLVLGDRDHGYTF
TGCGCCAGCACGCTCGTACTAGGGGACAGGGATCATGGCTACACCTTC
>.|.|TRBJ2-4|TRBV7-9
CASSFSQNIQYF
TGTGCCAGCAGCTTCTCCCAAAACATTCAGTACTTC
>.|.|TRBJ1-1|TRBV7-9
CASSQTAAPEAFF
TGTGCCAGCAGCCAGACAGCCGCACCTGAAGCTTTCTTT
>.|.|TRBJ1-1|TRBV7-8
CASSLAEGARTEAFF
TGTGCCAGCAGCTTAGCGGAGGGCGCGAGGACTGAAGCTTTCTTT
>.|.|TRBJ1-5|TRBV2
CASRAEGVSNQPQHF
TGTGCCAGCAGGGCAGAGGGGGTGAGCAATCAGCCCCAGCATTTT
>.|TRBD2|TRBJ2-7|TRBV27
CASRPSGRGFYEQYF
TGTGCCAGCAGGCCGAGCGGGAGGGGATTTTACGAGCAGTACTTC
>.|TRBD1|TRBJ1-4|TRBV5-1
CASSLGPGQVNEKLFF
TGCGCCAGCAGCTTAGGTCCGGGACAGGTTAATGAAAAACTGTTTTTT
>.|.|TRBJ1-2|TRBV28
CASSLSEIYGYTF
TGTGCCAGCAGTTTATCAGAAATCTATGGCTACACCTTC
>.|.|TRBJ1-2|TRBV2
CASGNPYYGYTF
TGTGCCAGCGGCAATCCTTACTATGGCTACACCTTC
>.|TRBD2|TRBJ2-1|TRBV27
CASRPPSGGAGEQFF
TGTGCCAGCAGACCTCCTAGCGGGGGGGCTGGTGAGCAGTTCTTC
>.|TRBD2|TRBJ2-2|TRBV10-3
CAISGLAGVTGELFF
TGTGCCATCAGTGGACTAGCGGGGGTCACCGGGGAGCTGTTTTTT
>.|TRBD2|TRBJ2-1|TRBV9
CASSVVAGGPNEQFF
TGTGCCAGCAGCGTAGTAGCGGGGGGGCCCAATGAGCAGTTCTTC
>once|TRBD2|TRBJ2-7|TRBV5-1
CASSGRLAGDPGYEQYF
TGCGCCAGCAGCGGTAGACTAGCGGGGGACCCGGGGTACGAGCAGTACTTC
>.|.|TRBJ1-3|TRBV5-4
CASSSSPGRGNTIYF
TGTGCCAGCAGCTCCTCCCCCGGGAGGGGAAACACCATATATTTT
>.|TRBD2|TRBJ2-7|TRBV27
CASSLKREAPYEQYF
TGTGCCAGCAGTTTAAAGCGGGAGGCTCCCTACGAGCAGTACTTC
>few|.|TRBJ1-6|TRBV12-3/TRBV12-4
CASSFNGNSPLHF
TGTGCCAGCAGTTTTAACGGGAATTCACCCCTCCACTTT
>.|TRBD2|TRBJ2-7|TRBV7-2
CASSLSLAVSYEQYF
TGTGCCAGCAGCTTGTCCCTAGCGGTCTCCTACGAGCAGTACTTC
>.|TRBD1|TRBJ1-2|TRBV19
CASSNLTGAYGYTF
TGTGCCAGTAGTAATCTGACAGGGGCCTATGGCTACACCTTC
>.|.|TRBJ1-2|TRBV5-1
CASKFSQGSNYGYTF
TGCGCCAGCAAGTTTAGCCAGGGATCTAACTATGGCTACACCTTC
>.|TRBD2|TRBJ2-2|TRBV7-9
CASSFWTSGKGELFF
TGTGCCAGCAGCTTCTGGACTAGCGGGAAAGGGGAGCTGTTTTTT
>.|.|TRBJ2-1|TRBV5-1
CASSLEAVSYNEQFF
TGCGCCAGCAGCTTGGAAGCGGTCTCCTACAATGAGCAGTTCTTC
>.|.|TRBJ1-6|TRBV5-1
CASSLGTGRDNSPLHF
TGCGCCAGCAGCTTGGGTACAGGGAGAGATAATTCACCCCTCCACTTT
>.|TRBD1|TRBJ2-7|TRBV24-1
CATSDPGQGSYEQYF
TGTGCCACCAGTGATCCGGGACAGGGGTCCTACGAGCAGTACTTC
>.|.|TRBJ2-5|TRBV11-2
CASRARDFQETQYF
TGTGCCAGCAGAGCTCGGGACTTCCAAGAGACCCAGTACTTC
>once|.|TRBJ2-1|TRBV7-8
CASSLTGTTNNEQFF
TGTGCCAGCAGCTTAACAGGGACTACCAACAATGAGCAGTTCTTC
>.|TRBD1|TRBJ1-2|TRBV5-1
CASSVGQGRNGYTF
TGCGCCAGCAGCGTAGGACAGGGCCGTAATGGCTACACCTTC
>.|.|TRBJ2-7|TRBV28
CASSQNLPRDEQYF
TGTGCCAGCAGCCAAAACCTACCCAGGGACGAGCAGTACTTC
>.|.|TRBJ1-1|TRBV3-1/TRBV3-2
CASRGGTEAFF
TGTGCCAGCAGAGGGGGCACTGAAGCTTTCTTT